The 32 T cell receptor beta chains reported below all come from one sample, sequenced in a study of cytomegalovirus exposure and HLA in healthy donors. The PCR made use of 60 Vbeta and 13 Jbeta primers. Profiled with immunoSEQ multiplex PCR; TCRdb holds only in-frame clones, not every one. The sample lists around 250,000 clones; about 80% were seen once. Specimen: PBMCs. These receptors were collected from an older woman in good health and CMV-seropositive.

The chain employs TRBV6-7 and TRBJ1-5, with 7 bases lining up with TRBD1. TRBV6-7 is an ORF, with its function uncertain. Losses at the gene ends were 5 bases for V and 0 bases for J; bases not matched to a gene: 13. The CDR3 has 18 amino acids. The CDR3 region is CASSPRDSGRYSNQPQHF. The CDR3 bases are TGTGCCAGCAGTCCTCGGGACAGTGGCCGTTATAGCAATCAGCCCCAGCATTTT.

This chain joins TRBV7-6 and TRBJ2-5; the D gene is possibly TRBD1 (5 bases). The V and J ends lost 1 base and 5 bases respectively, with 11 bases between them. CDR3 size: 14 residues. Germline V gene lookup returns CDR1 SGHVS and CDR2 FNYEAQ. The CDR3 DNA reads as TGTGCCAGCAGCTTAGGCTTCAGGGCGGAGACCCAGTACTTC. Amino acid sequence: CASSLGFRAETQYF.

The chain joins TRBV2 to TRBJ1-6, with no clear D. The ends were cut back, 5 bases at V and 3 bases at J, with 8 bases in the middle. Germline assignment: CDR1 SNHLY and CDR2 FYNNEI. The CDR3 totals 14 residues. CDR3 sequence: CASSMERYNSPLHF. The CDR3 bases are TGTGCCAGCAGTATGGAGCGCTATAATTCACCCCTCCACTTT.

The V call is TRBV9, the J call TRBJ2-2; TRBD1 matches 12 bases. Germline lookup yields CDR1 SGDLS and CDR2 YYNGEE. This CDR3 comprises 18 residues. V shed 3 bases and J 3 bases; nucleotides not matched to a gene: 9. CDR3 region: CASSEQSGQGADTGELFF. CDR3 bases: TGTGCCAGCAGCGAACAATCGGGACAGGGGGCCGACACCGGGGAGCTGTTTTTT.

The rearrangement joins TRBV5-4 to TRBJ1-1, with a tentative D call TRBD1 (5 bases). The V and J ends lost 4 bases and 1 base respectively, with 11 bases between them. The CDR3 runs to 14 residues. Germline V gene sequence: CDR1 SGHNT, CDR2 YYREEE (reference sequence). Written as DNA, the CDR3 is TGTGCCAGCAGCACCCTGACAGCGAACACTGAAGCTTTCTTT. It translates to CASSTLTANTEAFF.

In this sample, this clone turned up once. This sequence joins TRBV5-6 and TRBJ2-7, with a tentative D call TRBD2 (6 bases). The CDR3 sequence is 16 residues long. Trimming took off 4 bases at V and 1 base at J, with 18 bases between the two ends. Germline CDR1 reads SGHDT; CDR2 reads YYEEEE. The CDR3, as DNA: TGTGCCAGCAGCATGGGAGGCCAGGGTATTTCCTACGAGCAGTACTTC. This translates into CASSMGGQGISYEQYF.

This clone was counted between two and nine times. DNA for the CDR3: TGTGCCAGCAGCGTAGCTTTTACCAGGAGACCAGGGACAGCCAAACCATATGACACTGAAGCTTTCTTT. Protein product: CASSVAFTRRPGTAKPYDTEAFF. The rearrangement uses TRBV9 and TRBJ1-1, with TRBD1 identical over 7 bases. The CDR3 has 23 residues. The junction had 29 bases not matched to a gene; V was cut back by 0 bases and J by 3 bases. CDR1 SGDLS and CDR2 YYNGEE come from the germline V gene.

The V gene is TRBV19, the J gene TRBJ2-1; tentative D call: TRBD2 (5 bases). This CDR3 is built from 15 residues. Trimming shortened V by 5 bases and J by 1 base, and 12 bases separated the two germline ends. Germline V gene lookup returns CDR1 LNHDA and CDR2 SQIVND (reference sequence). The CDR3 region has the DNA TGTGCCAGTAGTCTCCCCGGGGTTTCCTACAATGAGCAGTTCTTC. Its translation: CASSLPGVSYNEQFF. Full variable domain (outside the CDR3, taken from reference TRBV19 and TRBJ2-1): DGGITQSPKYLFRKEGQNVTLSCEQNLNHDAMYWYRQDPGQGLRLIYYSQIVNDFQKGDIAEGYSVSREKKESFPLTVTSAQKNPTAFYLCASSLPGVSYNEQFFGPGTRLTVL.

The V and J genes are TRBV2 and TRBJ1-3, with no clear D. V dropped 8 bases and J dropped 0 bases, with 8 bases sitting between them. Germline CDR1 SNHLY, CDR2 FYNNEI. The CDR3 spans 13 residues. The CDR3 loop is CASRVLSGNTIYF. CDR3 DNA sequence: TGTGCCAGCCGGGTCCTCTCTGGAAACACCATATATTTT.

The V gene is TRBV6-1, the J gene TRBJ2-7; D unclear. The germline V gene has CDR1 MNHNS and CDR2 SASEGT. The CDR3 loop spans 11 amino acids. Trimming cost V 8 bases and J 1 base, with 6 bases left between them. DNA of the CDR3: TGTGCCAGCGGCCGATCCTACGAGCAGTACTTC. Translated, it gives CASGRSYEQYF.

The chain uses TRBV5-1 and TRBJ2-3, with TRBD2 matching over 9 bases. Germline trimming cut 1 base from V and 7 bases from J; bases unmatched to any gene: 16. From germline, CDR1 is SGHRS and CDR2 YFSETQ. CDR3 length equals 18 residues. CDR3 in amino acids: CASSLSGRPSLSGNTQYF. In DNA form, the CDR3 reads TGCGCCAGCAGCTTGAGCGGGAGGCCCTCCCTTTCCGGGAATACGCAGTATTTT.

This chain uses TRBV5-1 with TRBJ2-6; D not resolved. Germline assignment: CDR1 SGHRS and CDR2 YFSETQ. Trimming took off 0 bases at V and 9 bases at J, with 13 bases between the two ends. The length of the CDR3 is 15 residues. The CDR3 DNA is TGCGCCAGCAGCTTGGTCCTGTCTAACGTCAACGTCCTGACTTTC. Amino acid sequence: CASSLVLSNVNVLTF.

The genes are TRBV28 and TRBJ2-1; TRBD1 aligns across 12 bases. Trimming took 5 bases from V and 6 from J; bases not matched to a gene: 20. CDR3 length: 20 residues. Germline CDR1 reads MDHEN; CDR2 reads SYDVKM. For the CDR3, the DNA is TGTGCCAGCAGTCTGGGGGGACAGGGGGCCACTTCTTGGTGGAGCAATGAGCAGTTCTTC. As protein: CASSLGGQGATSWWSNEQFF. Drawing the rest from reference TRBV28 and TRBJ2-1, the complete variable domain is DVKVTQSSRYLVKRTGEKVFLECVQDMDHENMFWYRQDPGLGLRLIYFSYDVKMKEKGDIPEGYSVSREKKERFSLILESASTNQTSMYLCASSLGGQGATSWWSNEQFFGPGTRLTVL.

The CDR3 DNA reads TGTGCCAGCAGCTCCCGGACTGGGCCCTACGAGCAGTACTTC. Its protein is CASSSRTGPYEQYF. The chain employs TRBV5-6 and TRBJ2-7, with D maybe TRBD2 (5 bases). V was trimmed by 3 bases and J by 2 bases, leaving 12 bases between them. This CDR3 region has 14 residues. Germline assignment: CDR1 SGHDT and CDR2 YYEEEE.

CDR3 DNA: TGTGCCAGCAGCTTGGTGCGGGAGAACACTGAAGCTTTCTTT. Residues: CASSLVRENTEAFF. The V gene is TRBV5-4, the J gene TRBJ1-1; D uncertain. The CDR3 totals 14 residues. V was pared by 0 bases and J by 1 base, with 7 bases between. Germline CDR1 SGHNT, CDR2 YYREEE (reference sequence).

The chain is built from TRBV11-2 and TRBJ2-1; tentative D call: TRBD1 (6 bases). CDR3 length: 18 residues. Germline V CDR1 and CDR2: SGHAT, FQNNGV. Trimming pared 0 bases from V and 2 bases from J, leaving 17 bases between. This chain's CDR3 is CASSLDLSGTLTYNEQFF. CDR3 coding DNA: TGTGCCAGCAGCTTAGACCTCTCAGGGACATTAACCTACAATGAGCAGTTCTTC.

The DNA of the CDR3 is TGTGCCAGCAGCCCCCGGGGAGGGAGCACAGATACGCAGTATTTT. It is translated as CASSPRGGSTDTQYF. This chain connects TRBV7-8 to TRBJ2-3; 7 bases align to TRBD2. The germline CDR1 and CDR2 sequences are SGHVS and FQNEAQ. This CDR3 has 15 amino acids. V lost 5 bases, J lost 0 bases, and 5 bases stayed unmatched. The full variable domain, completed using reference TRBV7-8 and TRBJ2-3, is GAGVSQSPRYKVAKRGQDVALRCDPISGHVSLFWYQQALGQGPEFLTYFQNEAQLDKSGLPSDRFFAERPEGSVSTLKIQRTQQEDSAVYLCASSPRGGSTDTQYFGPGTRLTVL.

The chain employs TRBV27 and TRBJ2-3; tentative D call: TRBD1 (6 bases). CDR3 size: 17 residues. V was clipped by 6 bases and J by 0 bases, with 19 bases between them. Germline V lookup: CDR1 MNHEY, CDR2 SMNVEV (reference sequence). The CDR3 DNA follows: TGTGCCAGCAGGCCATTATGGTGGCAGGGGAGCACAGATACGCAGTATTTT. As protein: CASRPLWWQGSTDTQYF.

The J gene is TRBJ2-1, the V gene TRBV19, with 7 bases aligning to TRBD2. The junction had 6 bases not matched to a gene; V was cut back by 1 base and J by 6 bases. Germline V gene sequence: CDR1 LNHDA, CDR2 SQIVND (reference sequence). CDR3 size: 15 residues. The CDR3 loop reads CASSIGSGALNEQFF. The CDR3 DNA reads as TGTGCCAGTAGTATAGGGAGCGGGGCGCTCAATGAGCAGTTCTTC.

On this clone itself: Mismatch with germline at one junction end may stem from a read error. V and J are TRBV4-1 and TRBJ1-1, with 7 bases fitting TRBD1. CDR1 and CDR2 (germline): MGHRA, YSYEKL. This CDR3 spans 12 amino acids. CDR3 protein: CASSQVGQEGLF. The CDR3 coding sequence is TGCGCCAGCAGCCAGGTTGGACAGGAGGGTCTCTTT.

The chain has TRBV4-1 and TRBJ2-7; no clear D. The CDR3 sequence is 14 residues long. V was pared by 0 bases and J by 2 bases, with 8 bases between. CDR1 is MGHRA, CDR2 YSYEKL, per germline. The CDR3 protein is CASSQDAQPYEQYF. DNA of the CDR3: TGCGCCAGCAGCCAAGACGCACAGCCCTACGAGCAGTACTTC.

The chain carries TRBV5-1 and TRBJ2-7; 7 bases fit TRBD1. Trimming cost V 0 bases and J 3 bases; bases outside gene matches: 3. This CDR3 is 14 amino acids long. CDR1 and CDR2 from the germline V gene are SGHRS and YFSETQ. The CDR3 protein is CASSLEAGGYEQYF. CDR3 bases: TGCGCCAGCAGCTTGGAGGCAGGGGGCTACGAGCAGTACTTC.

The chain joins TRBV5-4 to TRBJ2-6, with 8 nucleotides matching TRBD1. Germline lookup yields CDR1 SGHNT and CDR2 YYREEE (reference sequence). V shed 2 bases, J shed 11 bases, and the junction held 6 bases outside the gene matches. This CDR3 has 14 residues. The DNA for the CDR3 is TGTGCCAGCAGCTTAGGACAGGGAGGAGACGTCCTGACTTTC. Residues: CASSLGQGGDVLTF.

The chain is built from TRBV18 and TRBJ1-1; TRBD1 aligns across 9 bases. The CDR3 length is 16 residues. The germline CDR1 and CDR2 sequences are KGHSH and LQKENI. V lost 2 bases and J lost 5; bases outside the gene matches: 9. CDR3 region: CASSPAQGAGSTEAFF. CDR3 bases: TGTGCCAGCTCACCAGCACAGGGGGCCGGTAGTACTGAAGCTTTCTTT.

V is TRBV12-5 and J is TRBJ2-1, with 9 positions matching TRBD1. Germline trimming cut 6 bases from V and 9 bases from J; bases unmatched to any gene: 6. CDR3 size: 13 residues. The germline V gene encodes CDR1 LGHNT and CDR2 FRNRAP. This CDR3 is CASGGQGFGEQFF. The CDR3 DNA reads TGTGCTAGTGGGGGACAGGGTTTTGGTGAGCAGTTCTTC.

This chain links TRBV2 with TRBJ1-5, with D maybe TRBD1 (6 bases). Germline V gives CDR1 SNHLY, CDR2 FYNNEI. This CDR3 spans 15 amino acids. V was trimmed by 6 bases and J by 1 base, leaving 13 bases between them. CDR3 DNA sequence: TGTGCCAGCAGGGGGGACATACTCAGCAATCAGCCCCAGCATTTT. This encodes CASRGDILSNQPQHF. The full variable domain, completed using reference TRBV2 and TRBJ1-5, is EPEVTQTPSHQVTQMGQEVILRCVPISNHLYFYWYRQILGQKVEFLVSFYNNEISEKSEIFDDQFSVERPDGSNFTLKIRSTKLEDSAMYFCASRGDILSNQPQHFGDGTRLSIL.

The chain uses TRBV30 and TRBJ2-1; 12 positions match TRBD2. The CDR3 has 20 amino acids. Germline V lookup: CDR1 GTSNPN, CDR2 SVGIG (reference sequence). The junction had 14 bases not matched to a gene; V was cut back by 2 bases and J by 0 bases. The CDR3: CAWSSGTSGYILGSYNEQFF. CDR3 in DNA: TGTGCCTGGAGTTCCGGGACTAGCGGGTATATACTCGGCTCCTACAATGAGCAGTTCTTC.

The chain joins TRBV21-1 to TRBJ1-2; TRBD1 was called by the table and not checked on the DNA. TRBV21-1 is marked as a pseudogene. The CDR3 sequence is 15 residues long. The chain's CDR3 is CASTFTYWGDYGYTF. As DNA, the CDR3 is TGTGCCAGCACCTTTACCTACTGGGGCGACTATGGCTACACCTTC.

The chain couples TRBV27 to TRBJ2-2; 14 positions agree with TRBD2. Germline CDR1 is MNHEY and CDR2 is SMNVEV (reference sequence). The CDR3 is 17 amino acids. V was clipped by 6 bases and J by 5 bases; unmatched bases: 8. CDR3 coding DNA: TGTGCCAGCAGACCGGGACTAGCGGGAGTAGGAACCGGGGAGCTGTTTTTT. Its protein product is CASRPGLAGVGTGELFF.

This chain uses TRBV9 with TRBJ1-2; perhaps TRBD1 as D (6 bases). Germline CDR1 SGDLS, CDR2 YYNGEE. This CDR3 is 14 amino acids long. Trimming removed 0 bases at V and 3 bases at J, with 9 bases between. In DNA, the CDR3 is TGTGCCAGCAGCGTAGTGGGGGCTGACTATGGCTACACCTTC. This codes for CASSVVGADYGYTF.

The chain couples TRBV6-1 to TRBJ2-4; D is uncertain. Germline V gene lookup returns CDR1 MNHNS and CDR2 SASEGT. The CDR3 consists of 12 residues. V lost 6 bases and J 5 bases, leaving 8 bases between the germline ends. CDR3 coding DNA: TGTGCCAGCAGCCTTTCGGAAAACATTCAGTACTTC. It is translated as CASSLSENIQYF.

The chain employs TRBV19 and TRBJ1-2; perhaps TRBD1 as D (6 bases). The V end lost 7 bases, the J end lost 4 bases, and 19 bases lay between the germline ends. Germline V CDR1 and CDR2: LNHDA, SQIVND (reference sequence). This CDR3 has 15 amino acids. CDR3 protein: CASNPFRGQSYGYTF. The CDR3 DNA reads TGTGCCAGTAACCCTTTCCGTGGACAGTCCTATGGCTACACCTTC. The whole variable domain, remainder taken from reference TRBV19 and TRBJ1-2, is DGGITQSPKYLFRKEGQNVTLSCEQNLNHDAMYWYRQDPGQGLRLIYYSQIVNDFQKGDIAEGYSVSREKKESFPLTVTSAQKNPTAFYLCASNPFRGQSYGYTFGSGTRLTVV.